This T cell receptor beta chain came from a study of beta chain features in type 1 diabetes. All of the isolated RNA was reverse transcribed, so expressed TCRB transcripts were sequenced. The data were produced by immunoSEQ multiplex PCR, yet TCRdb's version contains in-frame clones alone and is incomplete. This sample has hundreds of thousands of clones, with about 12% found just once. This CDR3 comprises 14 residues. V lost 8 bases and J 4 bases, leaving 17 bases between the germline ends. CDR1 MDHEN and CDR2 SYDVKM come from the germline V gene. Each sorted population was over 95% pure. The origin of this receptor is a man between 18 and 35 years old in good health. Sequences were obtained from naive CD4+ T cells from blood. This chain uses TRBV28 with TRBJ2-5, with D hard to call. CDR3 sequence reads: CASRITARRETQYF. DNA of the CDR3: TGTGCCAGCCGCATAACCGCGCGGCGAGAGACCCAGTACTTC.